This T cell receptor beta chain was identified during a study of CD8 T cells in ankylosing spondylitis. General observations from the study: Within ankylosing spondylitis blood, a TCR beta motif made up of seven to nine highly homologous variants appeared to be characteristic. Clones linked to disease were reported to show significant enrichment in matched ankylosing spondylitis synovial fluid. Some motif variants were previously reported in reactive arthritis synovial fluid and blood.

One entry per CDR3 protein results from TCRdb running MiXCR on the 5' RACE reads. This repertoire shows about 440,000 distinct CDR3 sequences, roughly a sixth found once; its top ten account for 0.95% to 1.1%. Points on this clonotype: Its specificity is unknown.

Per the germline V gene, CDR1 is SNHLY and CDR2 is FYNNEI. The CDR3 length is 12 residues. V dropped 4 bases and J dropped 7; count of bases not matched to a gene: 2. Specimen: blood, either unsorted or a sorted T cell fraction (not recorded which). This receptor was taken from a male donor with ankylosing spondylitis. The V call is TRBV2, the J call TRBJ1-1, with 8 bases aligning to TRBD1. This CDR3 is CASSAGGGEAFF. CDR3 DNA: TGTGCCAGCAGTGCAGGGGGCGGTGAAGCTTTCTTT.